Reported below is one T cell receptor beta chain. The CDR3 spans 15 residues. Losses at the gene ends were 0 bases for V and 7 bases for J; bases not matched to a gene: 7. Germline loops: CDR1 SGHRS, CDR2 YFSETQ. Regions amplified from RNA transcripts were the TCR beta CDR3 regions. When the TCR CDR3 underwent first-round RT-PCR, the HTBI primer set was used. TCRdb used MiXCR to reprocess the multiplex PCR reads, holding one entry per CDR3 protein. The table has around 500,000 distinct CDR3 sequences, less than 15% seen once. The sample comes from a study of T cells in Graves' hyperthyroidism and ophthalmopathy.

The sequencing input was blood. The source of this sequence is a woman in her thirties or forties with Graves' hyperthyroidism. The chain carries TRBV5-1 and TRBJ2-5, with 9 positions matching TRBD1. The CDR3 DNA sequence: TGCGCCAGCAGCTTGGCACAGGGGGCTACGGGGACCCAGTACTTC. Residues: CASSLAQGATGTQYF. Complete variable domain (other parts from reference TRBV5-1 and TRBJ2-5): KAGVTQTPRYLIKTRGQQVTLSCSPISGHRSVSWYQQTPGQGLQFLFEYFSETQRNKGNFPGRFSGRQFSNSRSEMNVSTLELGDSALYLCASSLAQGATGTQYFGPGTRLLVL.